Given below is one T cell receptor (beta chain) in context. This record belongs to a study of blood T cell repertoires in COVID-19. This table comes from immunoSEQ multiplex PCR, and its TCRdb copy is limited to in-frame clones, with some not included. The sample contains roughly 120,000 clones, 90% of which appear only once. V lost 1 base and J lost 4; bases outside the gene matches: 4. This CDR3 contains 16 residues. Germline CDR1 reads LGHNA; CDR2 reads YNFKEQ. Sample: peripheral blood. The sequence was collected from a man aged 55 to 70 with COVID-19, enrolled during active disease. The chain has TRBV4-2 and TRBJ1-2, with TRBD1 matching over 12 bases. The CDR3 loop reads CASSQGDRGPGYGYTF. The DNA for the CDR3 is TGTGCCAGCAGCCAAGGGGACAGGGGGCCTGGCTATGGCTACACCTTC.